Sequencing of this T cell receptor (beta chain) was carried out in a study of Ad26.COV2.S vaccination and SARS-CoV-2 variants. In germline, CDR1 is SGHNT, CDR2 YENEEA. The V gene lost 1 base and the J gene lost 6 bases, with 16 bases spanning the gap. This CDR3 contains 16 residues. Profiling relied on immunoSEQ multiplex PCR, and the TCRdb table lists in-frame clones only, not all of them. The sample yields 350,000 to 450,000 clones, about nine tenths seen once. The treatment: around 19 received Ad26.COV2.S at low or high dose, single or two shots; about 5 received placebo; per-sample allocation not given. Day 63 after the first injection of vaccine or placebo was the sampling time. In the vaccine, an Ad26 vector expressed the SARS-CoV-2 spike of the Wuhan strain.

V gene TRBV11-3 combines with J gene TRBJ2-1, with TRBD2 as a possible D gene (6 bases). The receptor comes from a person between 18 and 65 years old who received the Ad26.COV2.S COVID-19 vaccine or a placebo. Material: peripheral blood, obtained in a trial of Ad26.COV2.S vaccine versus placebo. CDR3 amino acids: CASSLVGTRAGNEQFF. CDR3 sequence (DNA): TGTGCCAGCAGCTTAGTAGGGACTCGGGCAGGCAATGAGCAGTTCTTC.